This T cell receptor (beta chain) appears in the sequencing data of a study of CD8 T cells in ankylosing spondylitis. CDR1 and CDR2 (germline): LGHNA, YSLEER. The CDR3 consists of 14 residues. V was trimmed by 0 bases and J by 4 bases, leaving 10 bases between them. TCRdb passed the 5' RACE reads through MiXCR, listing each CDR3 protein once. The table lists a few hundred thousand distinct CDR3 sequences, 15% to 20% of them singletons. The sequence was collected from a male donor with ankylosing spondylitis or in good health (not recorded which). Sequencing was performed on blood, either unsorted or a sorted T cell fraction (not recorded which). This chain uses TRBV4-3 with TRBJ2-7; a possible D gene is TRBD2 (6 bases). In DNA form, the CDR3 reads TGCGCCAGCAGCCAAGATCGGGCGGGGTACGAGCAGTACTTC. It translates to CASSQDRAGYEQYF.